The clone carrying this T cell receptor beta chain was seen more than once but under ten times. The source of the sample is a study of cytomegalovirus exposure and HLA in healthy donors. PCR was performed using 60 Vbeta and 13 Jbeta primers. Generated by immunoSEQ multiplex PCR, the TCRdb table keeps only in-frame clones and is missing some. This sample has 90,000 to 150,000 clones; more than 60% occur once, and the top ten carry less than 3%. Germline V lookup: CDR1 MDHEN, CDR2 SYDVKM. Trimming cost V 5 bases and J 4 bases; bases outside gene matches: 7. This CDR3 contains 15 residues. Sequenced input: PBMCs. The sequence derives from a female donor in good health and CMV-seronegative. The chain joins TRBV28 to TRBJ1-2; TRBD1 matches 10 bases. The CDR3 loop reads CASSTPGTGVYGYTF. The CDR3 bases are TGTGCCAGCAGTACCCCCGGGACAGGGGTCTATGGCTACACCTTC.